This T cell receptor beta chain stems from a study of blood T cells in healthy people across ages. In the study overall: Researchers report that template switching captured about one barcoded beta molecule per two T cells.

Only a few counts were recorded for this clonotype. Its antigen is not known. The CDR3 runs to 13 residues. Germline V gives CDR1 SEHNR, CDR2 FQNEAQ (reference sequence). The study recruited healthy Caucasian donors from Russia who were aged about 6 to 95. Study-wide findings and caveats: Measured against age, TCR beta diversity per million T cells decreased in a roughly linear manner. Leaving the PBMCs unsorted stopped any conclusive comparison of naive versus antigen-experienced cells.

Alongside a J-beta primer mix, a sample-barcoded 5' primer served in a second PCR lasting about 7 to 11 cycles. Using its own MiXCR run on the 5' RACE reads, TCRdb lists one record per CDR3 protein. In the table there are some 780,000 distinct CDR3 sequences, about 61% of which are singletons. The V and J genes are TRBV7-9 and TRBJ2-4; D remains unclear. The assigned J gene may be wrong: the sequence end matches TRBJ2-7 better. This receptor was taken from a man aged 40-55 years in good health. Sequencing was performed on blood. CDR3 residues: CASSLRQAGEQYF. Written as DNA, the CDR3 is TGTGCCAGCAGCTTAAGGCAGGCAGGCGAGCAGTACTTC.